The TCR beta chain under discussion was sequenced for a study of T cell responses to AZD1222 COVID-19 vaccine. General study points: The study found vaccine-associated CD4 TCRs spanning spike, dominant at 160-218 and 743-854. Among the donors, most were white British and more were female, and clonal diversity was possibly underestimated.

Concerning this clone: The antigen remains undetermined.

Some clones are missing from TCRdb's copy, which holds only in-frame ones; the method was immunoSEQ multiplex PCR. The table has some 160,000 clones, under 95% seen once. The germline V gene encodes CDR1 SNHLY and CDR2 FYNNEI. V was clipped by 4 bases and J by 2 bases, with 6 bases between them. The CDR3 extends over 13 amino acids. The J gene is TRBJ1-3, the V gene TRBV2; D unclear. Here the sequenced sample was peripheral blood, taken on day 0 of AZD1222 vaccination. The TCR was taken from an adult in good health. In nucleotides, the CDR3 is TGTGCCAGCAGTGGCGCCCCTGGAAACACCATATATTTT. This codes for CASSGAPGNTIYF.